A selection of T cell receptor beta chains follows, all from one sample in a study of Ad26.COV2.S vaccination and SARS-CoV-2 variants. Clones were read by immunoSEQ multiplex PCR, and TCRdb kept only the in-frame ones, dropping some. The table records tens of thousands of clones, 82% of them present only once. This sample comprised peripheral blood, obtained after recovery from COVID-19. The source is a human donor who had recovered from COVID-19. The CDR3 runs from the conserved cysteine through the conserved F or W. The D gene is left open where the match is weak. Expanded clones get a size class; other rows say once, few or many, or leave the size out.

NA,TRBV6-5,TRBJ2-1,NA,CACHRDSDNEQFF,TGTGCCTGCCACCGGGACTCCGACAATGAGCAGTTCTTC
NA,TRBV6-4,TRBJ1-6,NA,CASSPGWGPGNNSPLHF,TGTGCCAGCAGCCCCGGGTGGGGTCCCGGAAATAATTCACCCCTCCACTTT
NA,TRBV6-5,TRBJ1-2,NA,CASSPGAYGYTF,TGTGCCAGCAGTCCCGGGGCCTATGGCTACACCTTC
TRBD1,TRBV6-1,TRBJ2-1,NA,CASSARILQGAYNEQFF,TGTGCCAGCAGTGCCCGAATATTACAGGGGGCATACAATGAGCAGTTCTTC
NA,TRBV18,TRBJ2-5,NA,CASGAGFSETQYF,TGTGCCAGCGGTGCAGGGTTTTCAGAGACCCAGTACTTC
NA,TRBV5-8,TRBJ2-7,NA,CASSSYRARSYEQYF,TGTGCCAGCAGCTCATACAGGGCACGTAGCTACGAGCAGTACTTC
TRBD2,TRBV2,TRBJ2-1,NA,CASSELGGLVVYEQFF,TGTGCCAGCAGTGAACTTGGGGGACTAGTCGTCTATGAGCAGTTCTTC
TRBD2,TRBV11-2,TRBJ2-1,NA,CASSSGLAYNEQFF,TGTGCCAGCAGCTCCGGACTAGCTTACAATGAGCAGTTCTTC
TRBD1,TRBV4-1,TRBJ1-2,NA,CASSQRETGGHGYTF,TGCGCCAGCAGTCAAAGAGAGACAGGGGGCCATGGCTACACCTTC
NA,TRBV7-2,TRBJ2-1,NA,CASSLRDSPLGSYNEQFF,TGTGCCAGCAGCTTACGGGACTCCCCCCTCGGCTCCTACAATGAGCAGTTCTTC
NA,TRBV29-1,TRBJ1-1,once,CSVGGASNTEAFF,TGCAGCGTCGGGGGGGCTTCGAACACTGAAGCTTTCTTT
NA,TRBV7-9,TRBJ1-5,NA,CASSSGVVNQPQHF,TGTGCCAGCAGCTCAGGGGTTGTCAATCAGCCCCAGCATTTT
TRBD2,TRBV5-1,TRBJ2-3,NA,CASSATFGLAGETNTQYF,TGCGCCAGCAGCGCCACCTTCGGACTAGCGGGAGAAACGAATACGCAGTATTTT
TRBD1,TRBV5-1,TRBJ1-1,NA,CASSSHRDRAGAFF,TGCGCCAGCAGCAGCCACCGGGACAGGGCGGGAGCTTTCTTT
TRBD2,TRBV7-2,TRBJ2-7,NA,CASSPRAGIYEQYF,TGTGCCAGCAGCCCGCGAGCGGGAATCTACGAGCAGTACTTC
TRBD1,TRBV28,TRBJ1-1,NA,CASSRSGGEAFF,TGTGCCAGCAGTAGATCAGGGGGGGAAGCTTTCTTT
TRBD1,TRBV7-2,TRBJ1-4,NA,CASSSQTGSHEKLFF,TGTGCCAGCAGCTCCCAGACAGGGTCTCATGAAAAACTGTTTTTT
NA,TRBV5-4,TRBJ1-2,NA,CASSLSSLYGYTF,TGTGCCAGCAGCTTGTCCTCCCTCTATGGCTACACCTTC
NA,TRBV27,TRBJ2-7,NA,CASRARESYEQYF,TGTGCCAGCAGAGCCAGGGAATCATACGAGCAGTACTTC
NA,TRBV6-1,TRBJ1-5,NA,CASSDSGGGQPQHF,TGTGCCAGCAGTGATTCGGGGGGGGGTCAGCCCCAGCATTTT
TRBD1,TRBV18,TRBJ1-4,NA,CASSLGQGSEKLFF,TGTGCCAGCTCACTGGGACAGGGATCGGAAAAACTGTTTTTT
TRBD1,TRBV5-1,TRBJ2-1,NA,CASSQGEGYNEQFF,TGCGCCAGCAGCCAGGGGGAAGGTTACAATGAGCAGTTCTTC
NA,TRBV24-1,TRBJ1-1,NA,CATSDLNSVRAFF,TGTGCCACCAGTGATTTGAATTCAGTGCGAGCTTTCTTT
TRBD2,TRBV6-5,TRBJ2-7,NA,CASSYSAGGPYEQYF,TGTGCCAGCAGTTACTCAGCGGGAGGGCCCTACGAGCAGTACTTC
NA,TRBV28,TRBJ1-6,NA,CASGSPLHF,TGTGCCAGCGGATCACCCCTCCACTTT
NA,TRBV3-1/TRBV3-2,TRBJ2-3,few,CASSQRGGRTDTQYF,TGTGCCAGCAGCCAGAGGGGGGGGCGCACAGATACGCAGTATTTT
NA,TRBV7-3,TRBJ2-3,NA,CASSQTPEPTDTQYF,TGTGCCAGCAGCCAAACTCCAGAGCCCACAGATACGCAGTATTTT
NA,TRBV15,TRBJ1-1,NA,CATSRPSSSRRAFF,TGTGCCACCAGCAGACCCAGCAGCAGTAGGAGAGCTTTCTTT
NA,TRBV4-2,TRBJ1-3,NA,CASSQGGTSGNTIYF,TGTGCCAGCAGCCAAGGTGGTACGTCCGGAAACACCATATATTTT
NA,TRBV28,TRBJ2-2,once,CASRPYGNTGELFF,TGTGCCAGCAGGCCATACGGGAACACCGGGGAGCTGTTTTTT
NA,TRBV27,TRBJ1-5,NA,CASSDKVGGSNQPQHF,TGTGCCAGCAGTGATAAGGTGGGGGGTAGCAATCAGCCCCAGCATTTT
TRBD1,TRBV11-2,TRBJ2-7,once,CASSTQGAAYEQYF,TGTGCCAGCAGCACCCAGGGGGCAGCCTACGAGCAGTACTTC
TRBD2,TRBV7-8,TRBJ2-2,NA,CASSLETSGRSTGELFF,TGTGCCAGCAGTCTCGAGACTAGCGGGAGGAGCACCGGGGAGCTGTTTTTT
NA,TRBV28,TRBJ2-4,NA,CASSFWGAKNIQYF,TGTGCCAGCAGTTTTTGGGGAGCCAAAAACATTCAGTACTTC
NA,TRBV28,TRBJ2-7,NA,CASRLGHQAYEQYF,TGTGCCAGCAGGCTGGGACACCAAGCCTACGAGCAGTACTTC
TRBD2,TRBV14,TRBJ2-2,NA,CASSQDPIAGVLSIGELFF,TGTGCCAGCAGCCAAGACCCAATTGCGGGAGTTTTGAGTATCGGGGAGCTGTTTTTT
TRBD1,TRBV28,TRBJ2-1,NA,CASSLDRANEQFF,TGTGCCAGCAGTTTGGACAGGGCTAATGAGCAGTTCTTC
TRBD2,TRBV10-3,TRBJ2-7,once,CAISERDSGAYEQYF,TGTGCCATCAGTGAGCGGGATAGCGGGGCCTACGAGCAGTACTTC
TRBD1,TRBV7-2,TRBJ1-4,NA,CASSFDRGNEKLFF,TGTGCCAGCAGCTTCGACAGGGGGAATGAAAAACTGTTTTTT
TRBD1,TRBV6-2/TRBV6-3,TRBJ2-7,NA,CASSTLGGQGYEQYF,TGTGCCAGCAGCACTTTAGGTGGACAGGGATACGAGCAGTACTTC
TRBD1,TRBV3-1/TRBV3-2,TRBJ1-5,NA,CASSRQGSGNQPQHF,TGTGCCAGCAGCCGACAGGGTTCGGGCAATCAGCCCCAGCATTTT
NA,TRBV4-1,TRBJ1-3,NA,CASSPWGLGESIYF,TGCGCCAGCAGCCCATGGGGACTCGGAGAGTCCATATATTTT
NA,TRBV28,TRBJ1-5,NA,CASRSGYSNQPQHF,TGTGCCAGCAGATCAGGGTATAGCAATCAGCCCCAGCATTTT
NA,TRBV9,TRBJ2-7,few,CASSVASSSYEQYF,TGTGCCAGCAGCGTAGCTAGCAGCTCCTACGAGCAGTACTTC
TRBD2,TRBV18,TRBJ2-1,NA,CASSPLASGKNEQFF,TGTGCCAGCTCACCACTAGCTAGCGGGAAAAATGAGCAGTTCTTC